This entry is about one T cell receptor (beta chain). The source of the sample is a study of blood T cell repertoires in COVID-19. Study-wide context: Acute and convalescent COVID-19 specimens originated in the United States, Italy and Spain. The analysed material was cDNA or gDNA that came from T cells, B-cell-depleted T cells, or PBMCs.

This CDR3 contains 13 residues. V gave up 4 bases and J gave up 9 bases, with 10 bases separating them. Original data processing: How many nucleated cells were present was estimated from reference gene primer amplification. The repertoire was sequenced with immunoSEQ multiplex PCR; TCRdb's copy has only in-frame clones and lacks some. The V and J calls and clone size come from that table; D and trimming were worked out from the DNA. This sample has around 99,000 clones, with roughly nine tenths found just once. The sample was peripheral blood. The chain has TRBV12-3 or TRBV12-4 and TRBJ1-6; D is undetermined. This clonotype was sampled from a man in his fifties with acute or convalescent COVID-19. CDR3 bases: TGTGCCAGCAGTTACGCGATTGGTTCACCCCTCCACTTT. Protein product: CASSYAIGSPLHF.